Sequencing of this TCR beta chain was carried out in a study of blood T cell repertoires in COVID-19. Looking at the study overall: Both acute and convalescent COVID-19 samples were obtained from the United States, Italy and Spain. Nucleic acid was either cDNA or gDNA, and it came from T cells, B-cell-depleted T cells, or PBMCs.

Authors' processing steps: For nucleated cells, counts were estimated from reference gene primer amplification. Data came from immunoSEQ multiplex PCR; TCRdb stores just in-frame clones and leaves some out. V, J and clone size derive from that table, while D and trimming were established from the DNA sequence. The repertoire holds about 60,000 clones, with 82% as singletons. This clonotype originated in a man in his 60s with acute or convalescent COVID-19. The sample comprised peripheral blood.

CDR3 DNA: TGTGCCACCAGCAGAGACAGACAGTCCTACAATGAGCAGTTCTTC. Encoded protein: CATSRDRQSYNEQFF. The genes are TRBV15 and TRBJ2-1, with D possibly being TRBD1 (5 bases). Trimming removed 0 bases from V and 1 base from J, with 7 bases in between. Germline assignment: CDR1 LNHNV and CDR2 YYDKDF (reference sequence). This CDR3 is 15 amino acids long.